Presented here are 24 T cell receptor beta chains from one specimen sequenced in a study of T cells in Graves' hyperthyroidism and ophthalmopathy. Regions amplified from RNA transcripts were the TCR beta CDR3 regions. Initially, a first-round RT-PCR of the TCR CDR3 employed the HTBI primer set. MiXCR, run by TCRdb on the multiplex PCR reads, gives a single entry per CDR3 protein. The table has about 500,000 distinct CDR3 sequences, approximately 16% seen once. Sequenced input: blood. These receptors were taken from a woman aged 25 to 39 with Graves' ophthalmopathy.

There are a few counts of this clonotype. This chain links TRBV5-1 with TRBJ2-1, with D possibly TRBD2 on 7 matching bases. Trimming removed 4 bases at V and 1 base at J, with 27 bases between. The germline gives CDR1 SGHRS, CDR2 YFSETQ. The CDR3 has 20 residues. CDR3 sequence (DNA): TGCGCCAGCAGCCAAGCCCGGACAGTTGTTCTAGCGGAGTCCTACAATGAGCAGTTCTTC. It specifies CASSQARTVVLAESYNEQFF.

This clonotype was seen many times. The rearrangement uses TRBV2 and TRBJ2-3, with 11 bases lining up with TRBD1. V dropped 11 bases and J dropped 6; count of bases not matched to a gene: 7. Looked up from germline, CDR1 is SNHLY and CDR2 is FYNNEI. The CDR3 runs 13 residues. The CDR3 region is CAGGTGGIDTQYF. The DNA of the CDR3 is TGTGCCGGGGGGACAGGGGGTATTGATACGCAGTATTTT.

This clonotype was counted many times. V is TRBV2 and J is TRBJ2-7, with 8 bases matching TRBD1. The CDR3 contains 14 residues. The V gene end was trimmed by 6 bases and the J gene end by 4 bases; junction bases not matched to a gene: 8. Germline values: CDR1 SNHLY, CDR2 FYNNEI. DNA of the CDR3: TGTGCCAGCAGACCGGGACAGGCTCCTTACGAGCAGTACTTC. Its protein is CASRPGQAPYEQYF.

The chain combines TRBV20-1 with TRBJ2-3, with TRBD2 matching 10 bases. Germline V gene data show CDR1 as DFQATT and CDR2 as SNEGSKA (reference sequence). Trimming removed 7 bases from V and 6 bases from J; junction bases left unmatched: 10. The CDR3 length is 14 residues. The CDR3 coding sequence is TGCAGTGACAGCGGGAGGGCCGAGTGGGATACGCAGTATTTT. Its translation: CSDSGRAEWDTQYF.

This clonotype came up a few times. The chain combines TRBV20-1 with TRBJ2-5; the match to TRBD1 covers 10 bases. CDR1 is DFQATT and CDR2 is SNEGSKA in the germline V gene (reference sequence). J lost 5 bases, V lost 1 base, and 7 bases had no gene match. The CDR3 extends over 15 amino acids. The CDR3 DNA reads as TGCAGTGCTAGAGCCGCGACAGGGGGCGAGGAGACCCAGTACTTC. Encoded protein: CSARAATGGEETQYF.

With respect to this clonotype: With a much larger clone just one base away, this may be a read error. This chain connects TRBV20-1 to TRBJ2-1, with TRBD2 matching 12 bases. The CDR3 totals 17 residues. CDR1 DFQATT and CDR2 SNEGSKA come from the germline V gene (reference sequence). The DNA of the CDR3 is TGCAGTGCTAGCGAACTAGCGGGAGGAGTTAACTACAATGAGCAGTCCTTC. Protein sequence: CSASELAGGVNYNEQSF.

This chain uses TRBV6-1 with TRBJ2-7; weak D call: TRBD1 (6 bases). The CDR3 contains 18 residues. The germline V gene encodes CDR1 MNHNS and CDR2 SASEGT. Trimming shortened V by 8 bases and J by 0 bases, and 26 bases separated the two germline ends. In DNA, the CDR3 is TGTGCCAGCGGGACATCTAGGTCCCGACCCGCCCTCTCCTACGAGCAGTACTTC. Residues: CASGTSRSRPALSYEQYF.

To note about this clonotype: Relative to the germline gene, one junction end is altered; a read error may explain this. The CDR3 DNA sequence: TGTGCCAGCAGCTTGGGCGGGATGGGCGACTTC. The encoded protein is CASSLGGMGDF. The chain joins TRBV7-3 to TRBJ2-5, with a tentative D call TRBD2 (6 bases). This CDR3 contains 11 residues. Germline V gives CDR1 SGHTA, CDR2 FQGTGA.

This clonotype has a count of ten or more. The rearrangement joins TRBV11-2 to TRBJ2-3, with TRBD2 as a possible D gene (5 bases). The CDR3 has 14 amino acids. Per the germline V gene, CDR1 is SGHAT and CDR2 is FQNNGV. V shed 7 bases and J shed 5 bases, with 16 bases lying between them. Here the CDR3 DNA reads TGTGCCAGCACCCAAGCGGTTCTCTTAGATACGCAGTATTTT. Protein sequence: CASTQAVLLDTQYF.

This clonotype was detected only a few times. CDR3 DNA: TGTGCCATCAGTGGCGCAGGGACGGGTACTGAAGCTTTCTTT. Its translation is CAISGAGTGTEAFF. This rearrangement joins TRBV10-3 to TRBJ1-1; D may be TRBD1 (5 bases). Between the trimmed V and J ends, which lost 4 bases and 5 bases, there was a span of 14 bases. The length of the CDR3 is 14 residues. Germline V gene sequence: CDR1 ENHRY, CDR2 SYGVKD.

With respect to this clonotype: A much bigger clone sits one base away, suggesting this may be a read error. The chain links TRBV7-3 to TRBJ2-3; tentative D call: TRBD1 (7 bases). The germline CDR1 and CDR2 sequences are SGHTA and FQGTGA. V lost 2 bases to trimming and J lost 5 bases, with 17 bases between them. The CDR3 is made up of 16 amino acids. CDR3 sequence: CASSLGLQGGVDTQYF. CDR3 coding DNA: TGTGCCAGCAGCTTAGGATTGCAGGGGGGCGTAGATACGCAGTATTTT.

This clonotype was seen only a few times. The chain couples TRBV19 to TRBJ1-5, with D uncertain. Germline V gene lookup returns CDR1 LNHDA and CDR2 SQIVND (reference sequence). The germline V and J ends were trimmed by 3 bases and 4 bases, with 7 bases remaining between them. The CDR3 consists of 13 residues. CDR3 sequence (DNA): TGTGCCAGTAGTATGGGGATAAATCAGCCCCAGCATTTT. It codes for CASSMGINQPQHF.

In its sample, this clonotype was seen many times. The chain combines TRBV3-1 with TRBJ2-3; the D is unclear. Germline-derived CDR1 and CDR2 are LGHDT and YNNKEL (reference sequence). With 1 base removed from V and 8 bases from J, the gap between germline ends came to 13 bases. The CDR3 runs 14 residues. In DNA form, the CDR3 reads TGTGCCAGCAGCCAAGGAAGTGGATCAGGTACGCAGTATTTT. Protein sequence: CASSQGSGSGTQYF.

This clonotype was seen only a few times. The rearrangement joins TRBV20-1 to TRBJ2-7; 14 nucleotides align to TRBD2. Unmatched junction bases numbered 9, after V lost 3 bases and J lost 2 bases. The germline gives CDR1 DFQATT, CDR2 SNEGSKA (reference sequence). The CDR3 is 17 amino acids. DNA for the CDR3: TGCAGTGCTAGCGGGGGACTAGCGGGAGTCTTCGCCTACGAGCAGTACTTC. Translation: CSASGGLAGVFAYEQYF.

The CDR3 here is CASSFVLAGGTDTQYF. DNA of the CDR3: TGTGCCAGCAGCTTCGTACTAGCGGGAGGGACAGATACGCAGTATTTT. The chain combines TRBV7-2 with TRBJ2-3; 13 nucleotides agree with TRBD2. The CDR3 covers 16 residues. Germline-derived CDR1 and CDR2 are SGHTA and FQGNSA. V was pared by 3 bases and J by 3 bases, with 3 bases of the junction left unmatched.

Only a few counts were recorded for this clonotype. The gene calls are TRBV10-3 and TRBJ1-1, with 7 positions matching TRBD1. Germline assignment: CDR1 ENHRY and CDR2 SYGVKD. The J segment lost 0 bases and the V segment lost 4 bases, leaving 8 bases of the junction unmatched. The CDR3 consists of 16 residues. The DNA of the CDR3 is TGTGCCATCAGTGTTGGGACAGACTACATGAACACTGAAGCTTTCTTT. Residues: CAISVGTDYMNTEAFF.

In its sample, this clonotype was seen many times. CDR3 amino acids: CSALKETQYF. CDR3 in DNA: TGCAGTGCTTTAAAAGAGACCCAGTACTTC. This chain joins TRBV20-1 and TRBJ2-5; D gene unclear. V lost 5 bases to trimming and J lost 3 bases, with 4 bases between them. This CDR3 comprises 10 residues. In germline, CDR1 is DFQATT, CDR2 SNEGSKA (reference sequence).

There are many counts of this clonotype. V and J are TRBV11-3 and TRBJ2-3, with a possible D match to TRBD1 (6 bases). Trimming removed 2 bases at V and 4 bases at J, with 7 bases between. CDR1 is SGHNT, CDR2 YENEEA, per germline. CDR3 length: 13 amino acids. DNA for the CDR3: TGTGCCAGCAGCTTACACAGGGCAGATACGCAGTATTTT. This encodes CASSLHRADTQYF. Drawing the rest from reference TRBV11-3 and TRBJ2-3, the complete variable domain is EAGVVQSPRYKIIEKKQPVAFWCNPISGHNTLYWYLQNLGQGPELLIRYENEEAVDDSQLPKDRFSAERLKGVDSTLKIQPAELGDSAVYLCASSLHRADTQYFGPGTRLTVL.

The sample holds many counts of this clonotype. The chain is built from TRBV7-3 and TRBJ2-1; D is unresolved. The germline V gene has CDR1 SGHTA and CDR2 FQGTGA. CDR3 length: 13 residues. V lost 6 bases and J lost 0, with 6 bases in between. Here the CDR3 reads CASSKSSYNEQFF. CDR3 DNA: TGTGCCAGCAGTAAGAGCTCCTACAATGAGCAGTTCTTC.

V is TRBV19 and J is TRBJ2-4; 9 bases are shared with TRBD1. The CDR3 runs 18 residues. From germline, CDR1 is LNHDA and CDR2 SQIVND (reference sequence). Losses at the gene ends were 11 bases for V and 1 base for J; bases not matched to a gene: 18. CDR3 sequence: CASSERTGALVAKNIQYF. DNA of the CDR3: TGTGCCTCTTCCGAAAGGACAGGGGCTTTGGTCGCCAAAAACATTCAGTACTTC.

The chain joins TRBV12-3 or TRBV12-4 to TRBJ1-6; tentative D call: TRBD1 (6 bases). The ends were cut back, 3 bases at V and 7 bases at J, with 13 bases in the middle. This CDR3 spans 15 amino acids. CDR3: CASSLGQGLNSPLHF. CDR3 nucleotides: TGTGCCAGCAGTTTGGGGCAGGGGCTCAATTCACCCCTCCACTTT.

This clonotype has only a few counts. The CDR3 region has the DNA TGCGCCAGCAGCCAGGAACAGGGGTGGAATGAGCAGTTCTTC. As protein: CASSQEQGWNEQFF. The rearrangement joins TRBV4-3 to TRBJ2-1; TRBD1 matches at 7 bases. The V segment lost 3 bases and the J segment 7 bases; nucleotides outside the gene matches: 6. The CDR3 is made up of 14 amino acids. From germline, CDR1 is LGHNA and CDR2 YSLEER.

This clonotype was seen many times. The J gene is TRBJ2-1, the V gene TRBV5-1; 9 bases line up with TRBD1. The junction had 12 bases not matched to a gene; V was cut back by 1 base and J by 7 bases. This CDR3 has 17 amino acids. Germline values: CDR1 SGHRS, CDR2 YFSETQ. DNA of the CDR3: TGCGCCAGCAGCTTGTTTGTGTTGGGACAGGGATGGAATGAGCAGTTCTTC. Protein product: CASSLFVLGQGWNEQFF.

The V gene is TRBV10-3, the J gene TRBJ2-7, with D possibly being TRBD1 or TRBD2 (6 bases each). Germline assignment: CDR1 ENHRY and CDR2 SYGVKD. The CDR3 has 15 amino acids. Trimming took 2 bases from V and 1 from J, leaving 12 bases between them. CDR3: CAISEPGGRSYEQYF. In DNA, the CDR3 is TGTGCCATCAGTGAGCCCGGGGGCAGGTCCTACGAGCAGTACTTC.